What follows are 30 T cell receptor beta chains derived from one specimen sequenced in a study of regulatory T cells in long-lasting Graves disease. Time point specified: persistent/refractory GD, antithyroid drugs over 5 years with positive TRAb. The TCR library was prepared using RNA isolated from PBMCs. Arm-PCR of CDR3 regions and iRepertoire HTBI primers were the basis on which TCR beta libraries were built. TCRdb analysed the multiplex PCR reads with MiXCR anew, one entry per CDR3 protein. The sample has fewer than 450,000 distinct CDR3 sequences, around 20% seen once. The input for sequencing was peripheral blood mononuclear cells (PBMCs), taken when the disease was refractory, from a patient treated with antithyroid drugs. The receptors shown here come from a female donor with Graves disease.

CDR3 in amino acids: CASSGGAYSYEQYF. The CDR3 coding sequence is TGTGCCAGCAGCGGGGGAGCCTACTCCTACGAGCAGTACTTC. J is TRBJ2-7 and V is TRBV7-9; TRBD1 or TRBD2 may be the D gene (5 bases each). Germline CDR1 reads SEHNR; CDR2 reads FQNEAQ (reference sequence). The CDR3 totals 14 residues. V lost 5 bases and J lost 0, with 11 bases in between. The full variable domain, its missing parts supplied by reference TRBV7-9 and TRBJ2-7, is DTGVSQNPRHKITKRGQNVTFRCDPISEHNRLYWYRQTLGQGPEFLTYFQNEAQLEKSRLLSDRFSAERPKGSFSTLEIQRTEQGDSAMYLCASSGGAYSYEQYFGPGTRLTVT.

At least ten counts were recorded for this clonotype. V is TRBV12-3 or TRBV12-4 and J is TRBJ2-5; TRBD2 aligns across 7 bases. This CDR3 comprises 13 residues. V gave up 3 bases and J gave up 4 bases; unmatched junction bases: 2. CDR3 region: CASSFGGGETQYF. In nucleotides, the CDR3 is TGTGCCAGCAGTTTTGGCGGGGGAGAGACCCAGTACTTC.

At least ten counts were recorded for this clonotype. The chain's CDR3 is CASSYSSSPLYGYTF. The CDR3 nucleotides are TGTGCCAGCAGTTACTCCTCCAGTCCTCTGTATGGCTACACCTTC. The chain links TRBV6-5 to TRBJ1-2; the D is unclear. The length of the CDR3 is 15 residues. Trimming took 0 bases from V and 5 from J, leaving 13 bases between them. CDR1 and CDR2 from the germline V gene are MNHEY and SVGAGI.

This clonotype was recorded a few times. The chain has TRBV7-2 and TRBJ2-5; D may be TRBD1 (5 bases). Per germline, CDR1 SGHTA and CDR2 FQGNSA. This CDR3 spans 15 amino acids. The germline V and J ends were trimmed by 6 bases and 2 bases, with 16 bases remaining between them. CDR3 DNA: TGTGCCAGCAGGAAACAGGTACCCTCACAAGAGACCCAGTACTTC. Residues: CASRKQVPSQETQYF.

This clonotype has only a few counts. The chain combines TRBV6-1 with TRBJ1-2, with D uncertain. Deletions cut 5 bases from V and 5 bases from J, with 15 bases between. This CDR3 has 14 amino acids. Germline V gene data show CDR1 as MNHNS and CDR2 as SASEGT. CDR3 protein: CASSNGGPLYGYTF. The CDR3 DNA reads as TGTGCCAGCAGTAACGGTGGGCCGCTTTATGGCTACACCTTC.

This clonotype appeared many times. J is TRBJ2-7 and V is TRBV28; possible D gene TRBD1, 6 bases. The CDR3 spans 12 residues. Germline CDR1 reads MDHEN; CDR2 reads SYDVKM. Trimming cost V 3 bases and J 5 bases, with 8 bases left between them. The CDR3 region has the DNA TGTGCCAGCAGTTTCAGGGGCGACGAGCAGTACTTC. Translated: CASSFRGDEQYF.

For this clonotype: A single base separates this from a much larger clone, so it may be a read error. The CDR3 spells CASSTWTSGSVSEQFF. CDR3 coding DNA: TGCGCCAGCAGTACGTGGACTAGCGGGAGTGTTAGTGAGCAGTTCTTC. This sequence joins TRBV10-1 and TRBJ2-1, with 13 bases matching TRBD2. The CDR3 covers 16 residues. Germline values: CDR1 WNHNN, CDR2 SYGVQD (reference sequence). The trim removed 5 bases at V and 9 bases at J, leaving 10 bases unmatched.

This clonotype was recorded many times. As DNA, the CDR3 is TGTGCCAGCACCTCGACGGAAGAGACCCAGTACTTC. This encodes CASTSTEETQYF. V is TRBV6-1 and J is TRBJ2-5; no reliable D call. V gave up 7 bases and J gave up 3 bases, with 9 bases separating them. CDR3 length equals 12 residues. Germline V gene data show CDR1 as MNHNS and CDR2 as SASEGT.

V gene TRBV18 combines with J gene TRBJ1-5; 12 nucleotides agree with TRBD1. This CDR3 is 17 amino acids long. Losses at the gene ends were 2 bases for V and 7 bases for J; bases not matched to a gene: 9. Germline V gene sequence: CDR1 KGHSH, CDR2 LQKENI. CDR3 coding DNA: TGTGCCAGCTCACCAAGGGGGGGACAGGGGGCAGGACAGCCCCAGCATTTT. It encodes CASSPRGGQGAGQPQHF.

This clonotype was picked up many times. The chain carries TRBV28 and TRBJ2-5; 7 bases match TRBD1. The CDR3 sequence is 16 residues long. Germline V gene sequence: CDR1 MDHEN, CDR2 SYDVKM. The junction had 15 bases not matched to a gene; V was cut back by 6 bases and J by 5 bases. The DNA of the CDR3 is TGTGCCAGCAGACGACCACGAAGGGGGCAAGGGGAGACCCAGTACTTC. Protein sequence: CASRRPRRGQGETQYF.

This clonotype was counted a few times. J is TRBJ2-2 and V is TRBV10-3; D gene ambiguous. The CDR3 is 15 residues long. Trimming left V 8 bases short and J 0 bases short, with 13 bases between. Germline CDR1 is ENHRY and CDR2 is SYGVKD. The CDR3 nucleotides are TGTGCCATCGGGCGAAGCCTAGCGAACACCGGGGAGCTGTTTTTT. This translates into CAIGRSLANTGELFF.

V gene TRBV19 combines with J gene TRBJ2-5; D possibly corresponds to TRBD2 (5 bases). The germline gives CDR1 LNHDA, CDR2 SQIVND (reference sequence). Between the trimmed V and J ends, which lost 1 base and 2 bases, there was a span of 11 bases. The CDR3 totals 15 residues. The CDR3 loop is CASSIGGLKQETQYF. The CDR3 region has the DNA TGTGCCAGTAGTATAGGTGGACTTAAACAAGAGACCCAGTACTTC.

Ten or more counts support this clonotype. J is TRBJ2-2 and V is TRBV28; tentative D call: TRBD2 (6 bases). This CDR3 has 14 residues. The V gene lost 5 bases and the J gene lost 4 bases, with 11 bases spanning the gap. Germline lookup yields CDR1 MDHEN and CDR2 SYDVKM. CDR3 coding DNA: TGTGCCAGCAGTCCCCACGGGGGCACCGGGGAGCTGTTTTTT. Its translation is CASSPHGGTGELFF.

The chain has TRBV4-2 and TRBJ2-5; TRBD2 agrees at 8 bases. Germline loops: CDR1 LGHNA, CDR2 YNFKEQ. The CDR3 extends over 16 amino acids. The V segment lost 1 base and the J segment 0 bases; nucleotides outside the gene matches: 4. CDR3 bases: TGTGCCAGCAGCCAAGTTAGCGGGAATTACCAAGAGACCCAGTACTTC. The encoded protein is CASSQVSGNYQETQYF.

This clonotype was seen repeatedly, ten times or more. The chain employs TRBV7-2 and TRBJ1-2, with D hard to call. CDR3 size: 12 residues. Trimming cost V 10 bases and J 8 bases, with 17 bases left between them. Germline CDR1 reads SGHTA; CDR2 reads FQGNSA. The CDR3 region has the DNA TGTGCCACTCAACGGAATGCGGAGGGCTACACCTTC. Translation: CATQRNAEGYTF. The full variable domain, with the rest looked up from reference TRBV7-2 and TRBJ1-2, is GAGVSQSPSNKVTEKGKDVELRCDPISGHTALYWYRQSLGQGLEFLIYFQGNSAPDKSGLPSDRFSAERTGGSVSTLTIQRTQQEDSAVYLCATQRNAEGYTFGSGTRLTVV.

The gene calls are TRBV6-5 and TRBJ1-1, with D possibly TRBD1 on 6 matching bases. Germline assignment: CDR1 MNHEY and CDR2 SVGAGI. Trimming removed 4 bases from V and 0 bases from J, with 18 bases in between. The CDR3 consists of 17 residues. The CDR3 nucleotides read TGTGCCAGCAGTTTTTCTTCTCCGGGACAAGTGAACACTGAAGCTTTCTTT. It codes for CASSFSSPGQVNTEAFF.

This clonotype was seen a handful of times. This chain connects TRBV3-1 to TRBJ2-2; D gene ambiguous. Deletions cut 3 bases from V and 7 bases from J, with 6 bases between. The CDR3 is 12 amino acids. Germline lookup yields CDR1 LGHDT and CDR2 YNNKEL (reference sequence). CDR3 region: CASSQYGGELFF. DNA of the CDR3: TGTGCCAGCAGCCAGTACGGCGGGGAGCTGTTTTTT.

This clonotype was detected many times. The rearrangement joins TRBV2 to TRBJ1-4; 7 bases map to TRBD1. V lost 4 bases and J lost 5; bases outside the gene matches: 7. Germline V gene sequence: CDR1 SNHLY, CDR2 FYNNEI. The CDR3 runs to 15 residues. The CDR3: CASSALQGRNEKLFF. Here the CDR3 DNA reads TGTGCCAGCAGTGCCCTACAGGGGAGAAATGAAAAACTGTTTTTT. The variable domain in full, with the rest retrieved from reference TRBV2 and TRBJ1-4, is EPEVTQTPSHQVTQMGQEVILRCVPISNHLYFYWYRQILGQKVEFLVSFYNNEISEKSEIFDDQFSVERPDGSNFTLKIRSTKLEDSAMYFCASSALQGRNEKLFFGSGTQLSVL.

This clonotype was detected many times. CDR3 DNA: TGTGCCAGCAGCTTCTACAGGGGGCAGACCCAGTACTTC. Protein sequence: CASSFYRGQTQYF. The chain couples TRBV5-8 to TRBJ2-5; 9 bases agree with TRBD1. V was clipped by 2 bases and J by 6 bases; unmatched bases: 2. The CDR3 spans 13 residues. Germline assignment: CDR1 SGHTS and CDR2 YDEGEE.

Ten or more counts support this clonotype. The chain employs TRBV6-1 and TRBJ2-7; a weak D match, TRBD2 (6 bases). The CDR3 is 15 residues long. V gave up 5 bases and J gave up 0 bases, with 14 bases separating them. Germline V gene data show CDR1 as MNHNS and CDR2 as SASEGT. The CDR3 bases are TGTGCCAGCAGTAGCGGCGTTAGCGGCTCCTACGAGCAGTACTTC. As protein: CASSSGVSGSYEQYF.

The table lists this clonotype with a few counts. J is TRBJ2-5 and V is TRBV14; TRBD1 agrees at 8 bases. Unmatched junction bases numbered 5, after V lost 1 base and J lost 4 bases. CDR3 length: 15 residues. Per the germline V gene, CDR1 is SGHDN and CDR2 is FVKESK. This chain's CDR3 is CASSQVRGRGETQYF. The DNA of the CDR3 is TGTGCCAGCAGCCAAGTCAGGGGGCGCGGAGAGACCCAGTACTTC.

This clonotype was observed at least ten times. This chain uses TRBV7-2 with TRBJ2-7; D possibly corresponds to TRBD2 (6 bases). V gave up 4 bases and J gave up 6 bases, with 16 bases separating them. CDR3 length: 14 residues. Germline CDR1 reads SGHTA; CDR2 reads FQGNSA. In nucleotides, the CDR3 is TGTGCCAGCAGCTCCTCCAAGGGAGGTTCCGAGCAGTACTTC. Protein sequence: CASSSSKGGSEQYF. The complete variable domain, with remaining parts taken from reference TRBV7-2 and TRBJ2-7, reads GAGVSQSPSNKVTEKGKDVELRCDPISGHTALYWYRQSLGQGLEFLIYFQGNSAPDKSGLPSDRFSAERTGGSVSTLTIQRTQQEDSAVYLCASSSSKGGSEQYFGPGTRLTVT.

This clonotype was seen repeatedly, ten times or more. The chain links TRBV20-1 to TRBJ2-7, with D possibly being TRBD2 (7 bases). V lost 0 bases to trimming and J lost 7 bases, with 16 bases between them. The CDR3 spans 14 residues. Germline-derived CDR1 and CDR2 are DFQATT and SNEGSKA (reference sequence). The CDR3 protein is CSARDLAGAEEQYF. As DNA, the CDR3 is TGCAGTGCTAGAGATCTGGCGGGGGCGGAGGAGCAGTACTTC.

The genes are TRBV18 and TRBJ2-2, with 7 bases that match TRBD1. Germline CDR1 and CDR2: KGHSH and LQKENI. The length of the CDR3 is 16 residues. V was clipped by 4 bases and J by 0 bases; unmatched bases: 5. CDR3 sequence: CASSLLGQTNTGELFF. DNA for the CDR3: TGTGCCAGCTCACTCTTGGGACAGACGAACACCGGGGAGCTGTTTTTT.

This clonotype has just a few counts. This chain links TRBV11-2 with TRBJ2-1, with D perhaps given as TRBD1 or TRBD2 (5 bases each). V was clipped by 0 bases and J by 8 bases, with 8 bases between them. Looked up from germline, CDR1 is SGHAT and CDR2 is FQNNGV. The CDR3 loop spans 13 amino acids. CDR3 residues: CASSLDLGDEQFF. The CDR3 region has the DNA TGTGCCAGCAGCTTAGATCTGGGGGATGAGCAGTTCTTC.

This clonotype showed up many times. V and J are TRBV6-1 and TRBJ1-5; no clear D. The V end lost 4 bases, the J end lost 6 bases, and 13 bases lay between the germline ends. Germline V gives CDR1 MNHNS, CDR2 SASEGT. The CDR3 totals 14 residues. The CDR3 is CASSALERIQPQHF. The DNA for the CDR3 is TGTGCCAGCAGTGCCTTGGAGAGGATTCAGCCCCAGCATTTT.

The gene calls are TRBV11-2 and TRBJ2-7; 7 nucleotides align to TRBD1. The V gene's germline CDR1 is SGHAT and CDR2 FQNNGV. The ends lost 5 bases at V and 2 bases at J; junction bases unmatched: 6. The CDR3 has 14 amino acids. CDR3 protein: CASSTGQVPYEQYF. CDR3 in DNA: TGTGCCAGCAGCACCGGACAGGTTCCCTACGAGCAGTACTTC. Looking up the rest from reference TRBV11-2 and TRBJ2-7 gives the full variable domain: EAGVAQSPRYKIIEKRQSVAFWCNPISGHATLYWYQQILGQGPKLLIQFQNNGVVDDSQLPKDRFSAERLKGVDSTLKIQPAKLEDSAVYLCASSTGQVPYEQYFGPGTRLTVT.

The gene calls are TRBV27 and TRBJ1-6; the D gene is possibly TRBD1 (5 bases). Trimming cost V 9 bases and J 9 bases, with 15 bases left between them. Germline CDR1 MNHEY, CDR2 SMNVEV (reference sequence). The CDR3 spans 13 residues. The CDR3 protein is CASSGWGSSPLHF. The CDR3 DNA follows: TGTGCCAGTTCTGGGTGGGGGTCTTCACCCCTCCACTTT.

The chain carries TRBV29-1 and TRBJ2-5; D uncertain. Germline V gives CDR1 SQVTM, CDR2 ANQGSEA. The V and J ends lost 5 bases and 4 bases respectively, with 8 bases between them. The CDR3 length is 11 residues. The CDR3 here is CSVRVGETQYF. The DNA of the CDR3 is TGCAGCGTTCGGGTTGGAGAGACCCAGTACTTC.

This clonotype was observed at least ten times. The V call is TRBV7-2, the J call TRBJ2-7; 8 bases fit TRBD2. Germline CDR1 and CDR2: SGHTA and FQGNSA. This CDR3 contains 13 residues. V lost 4 bases and J lost 6; bases outside the gene matches: 5. CDR3 bases: TGTGCCAGCAGCTCGACTAGCGTCCGCGAGCAGTACTTC. Its protein product is CASSSTSVREQYF. Filled out from reference TRBV7-2 and TRBJ2-7, the complete variable domain reads GAGVSQSPSNKVTEKGKDVELRCDPISGHTALYWYRQSLGQGLEFLIYFQGNSAPDKSGLPSDRFSAERTGGSVSTLTIQRTQQEDSAVYLCASSSTSVREQYFGPGTRLTVT.